The next 23 T cell receptor beta chains were all read from a single sample in a study of tumor-infiltrating lymphocytes in oesophageal squamous cell carcinoma. TCRdb fed the PCR reads into MiXCR, producing one record per CDR3 protein. The sample consists of about 13,000 distinct CDR3 sequences, roughly 51% of them appearing once. The sequenced sample consisted of esophageal tumor tissue. All receptors come from a male donor with esophageal squamous cell carcinoma.

This clonotype came up a few times. The chain uses TRBV7-3 and TRBJ2-2; D is undetermined. Germline lookup yields CDR1 SGHTA and CDR2 FQGTGA. The V end lost 5 bases, the J end lost 5 bases, and 3 bases lay between the germline ends. The CDR3 extends over 11 amino acids. This CDR3 is CASSGTGELFF. The CDR3 DNA reads as TGTGCCAGCAGCGGGACCGGGGAGCTGTTTTTT.

The chain recombines TRBV2 with TRBJ2-4; D is possibly TRBD1 or TRBD2 (5 bases each). The assigned J gene may be wrong: the sequence end matches TRBJ2-5 better. In germline, CDR1 is SNHLY, CDR2 FYNNEI. The CDR3 runs to 13 residues. The CDR3 nucleotides read TGTGCCAGCAGAGCAGGGAGCCAAGAGACCCAGTACTTC. Translating it yields CASRAGSQETQYF.

The chain couples TRBV7-6 to TRBJ2-1; 9 nucleotides match TRBD2. The V segment lost 5 bases and the J segment 5 bases; nucleotides outside the gene matches: 7. There are 15 residues in the CDR3. Germline V CDR1 and CDR2: SGHVS, FNYEAQ. The CDR3 loop reads CASSPGTSRDNEQFF. CDR3 DNA: TGTGCCAGCAGCCCCGGGACTAGCAGGGACAATGAGCAGTTCTTC.

The chain joins TRBV27 to TRBJ1-4; 7 nucleotides align to TRBD1. This CDR3 region has 14 residues. Losses at the gene ends were 3 bases for V and 10 bases for J; bases not matched to a gene: 8. Germline values: CDR1 MNHEY, CDR2 SMNVEV (reference sequence). Here the CDR3 reads CASSLGQGVGKLFF. The CDR3, as DNA: TGTGCCAGCAGTTTGGGTCAGGGGGTAGGAAAACTGTTTTTT.

The chain is built from TRBV24-1 and TRBJ2-1; TRBD2 agrees at 7 bases. CDR3 length: 18 amino acids. Germline CDR1 is KGHDR and CDR2 is SFDVKD. After removal of 3 bases from V and 0 bases from J, the junction contained 10 bases not matched to a gene. CDR3 bases: TGTGCCACCAGTGATCCCAATCCTAGCGGCAGCTCCTACAATGAGCAGTTCTTC. It translates to CATSDPNPSGSSYNEQFF.

The V and J genes are TRBV11-2 and TRBJ2-7; tentatively, D is TRBD2 (5 bases). Gene TRBJ2-1 matches the end of the DNA better, so the J call may be wrong. The CDR3 has 17 amino acids. The germline V gene encodes CDR1 SGHAT and CDR2 FQNNGV. CDR3 sequence: CASSLERQRPRGNEQFF. In DNA form, the CDR3 reads TGTGCCAGCAGCTTAGAACGGCAGCGGCCCCGGGGAAATGAGCAGTTCTTC.

The V and J genes are TRBV7-9 and TRBJ2-7, with D perhaps given as TRBD1 or TRBD2 (6 bases each). The J call may be faulty, since TRBJ2-1 better matches the DNA end. The CDR3 is 19 amino acids. Germline V CDR1 and CDR2: SEHNR, FQNEAQ (reference sequence). CDR3: CASSLGPHEGEARWNEQFF. CDR3 bases: TGTGCCAGCAGCTTAGGCCCCCACGAGGGGGAGGCTCGATGGAATGAGCAGTTCTTC.

Many counts were recorded for this clonotype. The V call is TRBV4-2, the J call TRBJ2-4, with D uncertain. The CDR3 totals 13 residues. Between the trimmed V and J ends, which lost 0 bases and 13 bases, there was a span of 13 bases. CDR1 is LGHNA and CDR2 is YNFKEQ in the germline V gene. Here the CDR3 reads CASSQEQNKRQYF. CDR3 nucleotide sequence: TGTGCCAGCAGCCAAGAACAAAACAAGAGACAGTACTTC.

This rearrangement joins TRBV27 to TRBJ1-4, with D possibly being TRBD1 (5 bases). V lost 5 bases and J lost 2, with 12 bases in between. The CDR3 has 15 amino acids. Germline V gene lookup returns CDR1 MNHEY and CDR2 SMNVEV (reference sequence). In DNA, the CDR3 is TGTGCCAGCAGTCCCGCAGGGTTTACTAATGAAAAACTGTTTTTT. This translates into CASSPAGFTNEKLFF.

The chain carries TRBV12-5 and TRBJ2-5; 12 bases are a match to TRBD2. CDR3 length equals 16 residues. J was trimmed by 1 base and V by 4 bases; bases with no gene match: 4. Germline V gene sequence: CDR1 LGHNT, CDR2 FRNRAP. The CDR3 protein is CASGSTSGGPQETQYF. In nucleotides, the CDR3 is TGTGCTAGTGGTTCGACTAGCGGGGGTCCCCAAGAGACCCAGTACTTC. Complete variable domain (other parts from reference TRBV12-5 and TRBJ2-5): DARVTQTPRHKVTEMGQEVTMRCQPILGHNTVFWYRQTMMQGLELLAYFRNRAPLDDSGMPKDRFSAEMPDATLATLKIQPSEPRDSAVYFCASGSTSGGPQETQYFGPGTRLLVL.

This clonotype showed up just a few times. The chain links TRBV7-2 to TRBJ2-1, with TRBD2 matching over 10 bases. The DNA end lines up better with TRBJ2-7; the J call may be wrong. Germline lookup yields CDR1 SGHTA and CDR2 FQGNSA. The CDR3 loop spans 15 amino acids. This CDR3 reads CASSPSGGSYNEQYF. The CDR3 DNA follows: TGTGCCAGCAGCCCTAGCGGGGGTTCCTACAATGAGCAGTACTTC.

The chain employs TRBV6-1 and TRBJ2-3, with a tentative D call TRBD1 (6 bases). TRBJ2-7 matches the DNA end more closely, so the J call is doubtful. CDR3 length: 12 residues. Per the germline V gene, CDR1 is MNHNS and CDR2 is SASEGT. The CDR3 bases are TGTGCCAGCGGAACAGGGAGATACGAGCAGTACTTC. It encodes CASGTGRYEQYF.

V usage is TRBV7-2 and J usage is TRBJ2-5; no definite D call. The DNA end lines up better with TRBJ2-7; the J call may be wrong. Germline V CDR1 and CDR2: SGHTA, FQGNSA. The CDR3 runs 12 residues. CDR3: CASSPSAYEQYF. The CDR3 DNA is TGTGCCAGCAGCCCGTCGGCCTACGAGCAGTACTTC.

This clonotype turned up a few times. The chain uses TRBV5-1 and TRBJ2-1; D could derive from TRBD1 or TRBD2 (6 bases each). Near its end, the DNA agrees better with TRBJ2-7, so the J call may be wrong. Germline V CDR1 and CDR2: SGHRS, YFSETQ. The CDR3 contains 17 residues. The CDR3 spells CASSLLGQGTLPNEQYF. The CDR3, as DNA: TGCGCCAGCAGCTTGTTGGGCCAGGGGACTCTCCCCAATGAGCAGTACTTC.

The gene calls are TRBV7-6 and TRBJ2-3; TRBD1 is a possible D gene (6 bases). The CDR3 is 14 amino acids. Trimming shortened V by 1 base and J by 6 bases, and 11 bases separated the two germline ends. CDR1 SGHVS and CDR2 FNYEAQ come from the germline V gene. The CDR3 loop is CASSLGPQGDTQYF. In DNA, the CDR3 is TGTGCCAGCAGCTTAGGGCCGCAGGGGGATACGCAGTATTTT.

The genes are TRBV6-8 and TRBJ2-1, with 10 nucleotides matching TRBD1. Germline lookup yields CDR1 MNHGY and CDR2 SAAAGT. The CDR3 length is 16 residues. V shed 2 bases and J 2 bases; nucleotides not matched to a gene: 3. CDR3 in amino acids: CASSYPGTGAYNEQFF. The CDR3 nucleotides read TGTGCCAGCAGTTACCCAGGGACAGGGGCCTACAATGAGCAGTTCTTC.

This chain joins TRBV7-3 and TRBJ2-3; 9 bases are a match to TRBD1. The CDR3 is made up of 15 amino acids. Germline CDR1 and CDR2: SGHTA and FQGTGA. V lost 5 bases to trimming and J lost 2 bases; unmatched junction nucleotides: 5. CDR3 nucleotide sequence: TGTGCCAGCAGCATACAGGGGGCCTACACAGATACGCAGTATTTT. Translating it yields CASSIQGAYTDTQYF.

CDR3 residues: CASSRGPYEQYF. CDR3 DNA: TGTGCCAGCAGCAGAGGCCCCTACGAGCAGTACTTC. The rearrangement uses TRBV7-2 and TRBJ2-1, with no clear D. The end of the DNA fits TRBJ2-7 better, so the J call may be wrong. Germline loops: CDR1 SGHTA, CDR2 FQGNSA. CDR3 length: 12 amino acids.

This clonotype was counted a few times. Without the conserved terminal phenylalanine or tryptophan, this CDR3 likely stems from a read error. No DNA is shown, since the ends of the CDR3 on it are uncertain; the CDR3 is the one TCRdb lists. The CDR3 loop reads CASSLPLRDIRFREQYFGA. The chain couples TRBV7-8 to TRBJ2-7; the DNA was not compared with TRBD1, the D call given in the table. Germline V gene lookup returns CDR1 SGHVS and CDR2 FQNEAQ. 19 amino acids form the CDR3, both terminal residues included.

This clonotype was counted at least ten times. The rearrangement joins TRBV2 to TRBJ1-2; TRBD1 aligns across 9 bases. CDR1 and CDR2 (germline): SNHLY, FYNNEI. V lost 7 bases to trimming and J lost 1 base; unmatched junction nucleotides: 10. This CDR3 has 16 residues. The CDR3 protein is CASNLGQGPGNYGYTF. As DNA, the CDR3 is TGTGCCAGCAACCTAGGACAGGGGCCTGGTAACTATGGCTACACCTTC.

CDR3 sequence reads: CASSFSSGTDTQYF. The CDR3 nucleotides read TGTGCCAGCAGCTTCTCCAGCGGCACAGATACGCAGTATTTT. The V gene is TRBV11-2, the J gene TRBJ2-1; no reliable D call. Near its end, the DNA agrees better with TRBJ2-3, so the J call may be wrong. The CDR3 runs 14 residues. Germline V gene data show CDR1 as SGHAT and CDR2 as FQNNGV.

On this clonotype: As the CDR3 is not closed by the conserved phenylalanine or tryptophan, this likely results from a read error. No DNA is shown, since the ends of the CDR3 on it are uncertain; the CDR3 is the one TCRdb lists. This rearrangement joins TRBV7-9 to TRBJ1-1. Per germline, CDR1 SEHNR and CDR2 FQNEAQ (reference sequence). The CDR3 length equals 19 residues, ends included. The CDR3 is CASSLGTSVSPTMSSSSGQ.

The chain joins TRBV6-1 to TRBJ2-1; no firm D call. Germline assignment: CDR1 MNHNS and CDR2 SASEGT. The CDR3 has 11 residues. Trimming removed 5 bases from V and 10 bases from J, with 9 bases in between. The CDR3 coding sequence is TGTGCCAGCAGTCCCAAGGAGGAGCAGTTCTTC. It codes for CASSPKEEQFF.